The TCR beta chain under discussion was sequenced for a study of shared clonotypes between healthy human individuals. Whole-study results and caveats: A handful of donors shared approximately 5% of their naive CD4 clonotypes.

The protocol was immunoSEQ multiplex PCR, while the TCRdb copy is restricted to in-frame clones and leaves out a portion. The table shows about 1.5 million clones, with approximately 98% occurring only once. This clone was seen only once. Its antigen is undetermined. Germline V gene lookup returns CDR1 ENHRY and CDR2 SYGVKD. The CDR3 has 14 residues. V lost 5 bases to trimming and J lost 1 base, with 11 bases between them. The sequence derives from a man aged 25-45 years in good health. The J gene is TRBJ1-1, the V gene TRBV10-3; D ambiguous. The sequenced material came from naive CD4+ T cells sorted from blood. Sample subset: CD45RA+ positively selected. The chain's CDR3 is CAISPQLENTEAFF. As DNA, the CDR3 is TGTGCCATCAGTCCACAACTCGAGAACACTGAAGCTTTCTTT.